This is a list of T cell receptor beta chains from one sample in a study of blood T cell repertoires in COVID-19. Repertoires were generated with immunoSEQ multiplex PCR, while TCRdb's copy carries only in-frame clones and drops some. This sample has roughly 29,000 clones, with 87% found just once. The sample consisted of peripheral blood. The receptors derive from a human donor in a cohort sampled during active COVID-19. The CDR3 runs from the conserved cysteine through the conserved F or W. The order of the fields is D gene, V gene, clone size, J gene, CDR3 DNA, CDR3 protein. A D gene is named only where the DNA matches it firmly. A clone size is listed for some rows: how often the clone was seen (once, few, many), or a class if it is expanded.

D gene: TRBD1; V gene: TRBV6-5; clone size: once; J gene: TRBJ1-1; CDR3 DNA: TGTGCCAGCAGTACAGGGGGGACCACTGAAGCTTTCTTT; CDR3 protein: CASSTGGTTEAFF
D gene: TRBD1; V gene: TRBV7-2; clone size: NA; J gene: TRBJ1-2; CDR3 DNA: TGTGCCAGCACCCCAACGACAGGGGGCGTAAATTATGGCTACACCTTC; CDR3 protein: CASTPTTGGVNYGYTF
D gene: TRBD1; V gene: TRBV7-8; clone size: NA; J gene: TRBJ1-2; CDR3 DNA: TGTGCCAGCAGCTTTACTTCAGGGGGCAACGGCTATGGCTACACCTTC; CDR3 protein: CASSFTSGGNGYGYTF
D gene: NA; V gene: TRBV5-4; clone size: NA; J gene: TRBJ1-1; CDR3 DNA: TGTGCCAGCAGCTCCCGGGACACCGGCGGAGCTTTCTTT; CDR3 protein: CASSSRDTGGAFF
D gene: TRBD2; V gene: TRBV5-1; clone size: NA; J gene: TRBJ2-7; CDR3 DNA: TGCGCCAGCAGCTTGCGGCCGGGGGGAAGCTCCTACGAGCAGTACTTC; CDR3 protein: CASSLRPGGSSYEQYF
D gene: TRBD2; V gene: TRBV27; clone size: NA; J gene: TRBJ2-7; CDR3 DNA: TGTGCCAGCAGTTTATCTCTGCGGGAGCGGCGCGAGCAGTACTTC; CDR3 protein: CASSLSLRERREQYF
D gene: NA; V gene: TRBV3-1/TRBV3-2; clone size: NA; J gene: TRBJ1-2; CDR3 DNA: TGTGCCAGCACCCAAGAGGGAAGGGGGGGTTATGGCTACACCTTC; CDR3 protein: CASTQEGRGGYGYTF
D gene: TRBD1; V gene: TRBV18; clone size: NA; J gene: TRBJ1-4; CDR3 DNA: TGTGCCAGCTCATCGGACAGGGATGGGGAAAAACTGTTTTTT; CDR3 protein: CASSSDRDGEKLFF
D gene: NA; V gene: TRBV7-3; clone size: NA; J gene: TRBJ2-7; CDR3 DNA: TGTGCCAGCAGCCCGGGGGGCAGCTCCTACGAGCAGTACTTC; CDR3 protein: CASSPGGSSYEQYF
D gene: NA; V gene: TRBV4-1; clone size: NA; J gene: TRBJ2-7; CDR3 DNA: TGCGCCAGCAGCCAAGTCCCCGCAGGGTCGAACTACGAGCAGTACTTC; CDR3 protein: CASSQVPAGSNYEQYF
D gene: NA; V gene: TRBV7-9; clone size: NA; J gene: TRBJ1-2; CDR3 DNA: TGTGCCAGCAGCTTAGAGGAGGGGGGGACTTCGGGTGGCTACACCTTC; CDR3 protein: CASSLEEGGTSGGYTF
D gene: NA; V gene: TRBV11-2; clone size: NA; J gene: TRBJ1-1; CDR3 DNA: TGTGCCAGCAGCTTAGGGCTTACCACTGAAGCTTTCTTT; CDR3 protein: CASSLGLTTEAFF
D gene: TRBD2; V gene: TRBV2; clone size: once; J gene: TRBJ2-3; CDR3 DNA: TGTGCCAGCAGTGTACTAGCGGGATTTACAGATACGCAGTATTTT; CDR3 protein: CASSVLAGFTDTQYF